The TCR beta chain described here comes from a study of T cell responses to AZD1222 COVID-19 vaccine (dated by TCRdb to about 2021). The study in broad terms: AZD1222 recipients whose second dose came at about 4 weeks and those whose second dose came at about 12 weeks were combined into one group, since spike-specific TCR depth and breadth did not differ between the two schedules. Trial participants were enrolled by age into subgroups of 18-55, 56-69 and 70-plus years, and around 150, 28 and 57 TCR-sequenced participants, respectively, were included in these subgroups. A total of 230 or so trial participants underwent TCR sequencing, of whom 207 received two doses of AZD1222 and about 25 received two doses of the MenACWY control vaccine. Study-wide findings and limitations: The vaccine-associated CD4 TCRs covered the entire spike protein, and the dominant responses fell in regions 160-218 and 743-854. In the small 56-69-year group, the increase in depth fell short of significance, most likely because of low power. Because no day 14 peak-response samples were available, repertoires were characterized only after the peak T cell response. Spike-specific TCR breadth and depth rose significantly after two AZD1222 doses compared with day 0 and with MenACWY recipients. Participants were mostly white British and included more females than males, and it was suggested by the authors that clonal diversity may have been underestimated. Conclusions about previously exposed vaccinees are limited, since just five or six AZD1222 recipients were seropositive for SARS-CoV-2 at baseline. Reportedly, close to half of the unique spike-specific TCRs recognized epitopes lying outside the regions that are mutated in the B.1.351 and B.1.1.7 variants.

Comments on this clone: What antigen it recognizes has not been identified. No clone much larger than this one lies a single base away; base qualities are absent.

The CDR3 regions of human TCRbeta chains were analyzed by immunosequencing. Per the source publication's procedure: Repertoire TCRs were matched against a reference library of SARS-CoV-2-specific TCRs generated with the MIRA antigen-specificity platform. Breadth meant the fraction of unique TCRs that were SARS-CoV-2-associated, whereas depth meant the fraction of total T cells that were SARS-CoV-2-associated. Using the MIRA data, each spike-specific TCR was mapped to the spike region that the TCR reacts to and placed in a CD4 or CD8 class. Log10-transformed breadth and depth values were compared by one-way ANOVA with Sidak's multiple comparisons tests. TCRdb took this table from immuneACCESS and kept in-frame rearrangements with V and J called. Such tables lack part of the clones; where checked against another copy, unresolved V genes explain under half of the gap, and the rest is unexplained. V, J and clone size were drawn from that table, and D and trimming were deduced from the DNA. Present in this sample are over 100,000 clones, almost 95% of which were seen just once. Of the sample, 1.5% to 2% falls within the top ten clones.

Trimming removed 6 bases from V and 0 bases from J; the gene matches leave 5 bases unexplained. CDR1 MDHEN and CDR2 SYDVKM are derived from the germline V gene. The CDR3 covers 16 residues, taking in both the cysteine and the phenylalanine. Solely the CDR3 DNA is kept, with 48 bases framed from the first base. The time point label corresponds to: baseline before first vaccination. Samples from vaccinated people were obtained from the UK trials COV001 and COV002, which included a single-blind randomized controlled phase 2/3 trial of AZD1222 (ChAdOx1 nCoV-19) in healthy adults. For TCRbeta chain sequencing, PBMC samples were collected from trial participants at day 0 and at day 28 after the second dose.

The source material was peripheral blood, sampled on day 0 of AZD1222 vaccination. The chain employs TRBV28 and TRBJ2-2; TRBD2 matches 9 bases in the middle. The sequence derives from an adult in good health. The DNA is TGTGCCAGCAGCATAGCGGGAGCACCGAACACCGGGGAGCTGTTTTTT. It encodes CASSIAGAPNTGELFF.